A selection of T cell receptor beta chains follows, all from one sample in a study of cytomegalovirus exposure and HLA in healthy donors. TCRdb's copy holds only in-frame clones and misses some; the assay was immunoSEQ multiplex PCR. The sample lists 150,000 to 200,000 clones; 75% to 85% were seen once. Sequences were obtained from PBMCs. Every receptor here comes from a man aged 45-65 years in good health and CMV-seropositive. Each CDR3 is given with its conserved first and last residue. Clone size appears in some rows only: once, few, many, or a class for an expanded clone.

CDR3 protein: CASSQGSGTNYSYTF; V gene: TRBV4-1; J gene: TRBJ1-2; clone size: .
CDR3 protein: CASSPYATGVNTEAFF; V gene: TRBV18; J gene: TRBJ1-1; clone size: once
CDR3 protein: CASGLGQGAYNEQFF; V gene: TRBV12-5; J gene: TRBJ2-1; clone size: .
CDR3 protein: CASRWLGIQSNQPQHF; V gene: TRBV19; J gene: TRBJ1-5; clone size: once
CDR3 protein: CASSQGTAYGYTF; V gene: TRBV4-1; J gene: TRBJ1-2; clone size: few
CDR3 protein: CASRLTGNTEAFF; V gene: TRBV27; J gene: TRBJ1-1; clone size: .
CDR3 protein: CASSAGFYGYTF; V gene: TRBV6-1; J gene: TRBJ1-2; clone size: .
CDR3 protein: CASSRGEDVMKKRVF; V gene: TRBV5-1; J gene: TRBJ1-4; clone size: .
CDR3 protein: CASREAETYNEQFF; V gene: TRBV5-1; J gene: TRBJ2-1; clone size: .
CDR3 protein: CSVSGGVYGYTF; V gene: TRBV29-1; J gene: TRBJ1-2; clone size: .
CDR3 protein: CASSFLGTGSASTDTQYF; V gene: TRBV27; J gene: TRBJ2-3; clone size: .
CDR3 protein: CASSIATGGKNSPLHF; V gene: TRBV19; J gene: TRBJ1-6; clone size: .
CDR3 protein: CASSLHGDSLNQPQHF; V gene: TRBV4-1; J gene: TRBJ1-5; clone size: .
CDR3 protein: CASSFGGSYGYTF; V gene: TRBV27; J gene: TRBJ1-2; clone size: .
CDR3 protein: CASSVSNRGLGQPQHF; V gene: TRBV6-1; J gene: TRBJ1-5; clone size: .
CDR3 protein: CASLRTGGEDTQYF; V gene: TRBV2; J gene: TRBJ2-3; clone size: .
CDR3 protein: CASSVNQGQPQHF; V gene: TRBV5-1; J gene: TRBJ1-5; clone size: few
CDR3 protein: CASSLRGPSSAGDTQYF; V gene: TRBV5-6; J gene: TRBJ2-3; clone size: .
CDR3 protein: CATSASMNTEAFF; V gene: TRBV15; J gene: TRBJ1-1; clone size: .
CDR3 protein: CASRGRTSGGDTQYF; V gene: TRBV2; J gene: TRBJ2-3; clone size: few
CDR3 protein: CASSPRWTSGWFF; V gene: TRBV6-5; J gene: TRBJ2-1; clone size: .
CDR3 protein: CASGEFEGTNEKLFF; V gene: TRBV7-9; J gene: TRBJ1-4; clone size: .
CDR3 protein: CASSSGTEGAVGGYTF; V gene: TRBV28; J gene: TRBJ1-2; clone size: once
CDR3 protein: CASSFTAGDDTQYF; V gene: TRBV7-9; J gene: TRBJ2-3; clone size: .
CDR3 protein: CASSSTANQPQHF; V gene: TRBV7-8; J gene: TRBJ1-5; clone size: .
CDR3 protein: CTSSHGSGSRETQYF; V gene: TRBV1; J gene: TRBJ2-5; clone size: .
CDR3 protein: CASSLGGSNNYGYTF; V gene: TRBV5-1; J gene: TRBJ1-2; clone size: once
CDR3 protein: CASSLRGESTEAFF; V gene: TRBV11-3; J gene: TRBJ1-1; clone size: .
CDR3 protein: CAWRFDRTGELFF; V gene: TRBV30; J gene: TRBJ2-2; clone size: .
CDR3 protein: CASRSGWGGTNEKLFF; V gene: TRBV2; J gene: TRBJ1-4; clone size: .
CDR3 protein: CSVGTGSYGYTF; V gene: TRBV29-1; J gene: TRBJ1-2; clone size: .
CDR3 protein: CAISDLGVGTDTQYF; V gene: TRBV10-3; J gene: TRBJ2-3; clone size: .
CDR3 protein: CASRLPFGNRQPYSNQPQHF; V gene: TRBV12-2; J gene: TRBJ1-5; clone size: .
CDR3 protein: CASSMMGPGELFF; V gene: TRBV11-1; J gene: TRBJ2-2; clone size: once
CDR3 protein: CASSFFRGQPSNYGYTF; V gene: TRBV5-6; J gene: TRBJ1-2; clone size: once
CDR3 protein: CASSFEGGRISGSPLHF; V gene: TRBV27; J gene: TRBJ1-6; clone size: .
CDR3 protein: CASSGSISYEQYF; V gene: TRBV7-9; J gene: TRBJ2-7; clone size: .
CDR3 protein: CAISDPGQSNEKLFF; V gene: TRBV10-3; J gene: TRBJ1-4; clone size: once
CDR3 protein: CASSMNGFMNTEAFF; V gene: TRBV19; J gene: TRBJ1-1; clone size: .
CDR3 protein: CASSLSGQGITGELFF; V gene: TRBV11-3; J gene: TRBJ2-2; clone size: few
CDR3 protein: CASSVDAGRNQPQHF; V gene: TRBV9; J gene: TRBJ1-5; clone size: .
CDR3 protein: CASSLVKVHRGAVF; V gene: TRBV7-3; J gene: TRBJ2-2; clone size: few
CDR3 protein: CSVGPASGSTRELFF; V gene: TRBV29-1; J gene: TRBJ2-2; clone size: .
CDR3 protein: CASSDGTGISYEQYF; V gene: TRBV6-1; J gene: TRBJ2-7; clone size: .
CDR3 protein: CASSSGVDKETQYF; V gene: TRBV5-4; J gene: TRBJ2-5; clone size: .
CDR3 protein: CASSGTVQETQYF; V gene: TRBV19; J gene: TRBJ2-5; clone size: once
CDR3 protein: CASSPGQGMILAKNIQYF; V gene: TRBV19; J gene: TRBJ2-4; clone size: .
CDR3 protein: CASSLSIDSSNTGELFF; V gene: TRBV27; J gene: TRBJ2-2; clone size: .
CDR3 protein: CSAKGGDGYTF; V gene: TRBV20-1; J gene: TRBJ1-2; clone size: .
CDR3 protein: CASTLIASGGAMTDTQYF; V gene: TRBV11-2; J gene: TRBJ2-3; clone size: .
CDR3 protein: CASSSRVVETQYF; V gene: TRBV5-6; J gene: TRBJ2-5; clone size: .
CDR3 protein: CASSLNPGQGREKLFF; V gene: TRBV5-1; J gene: TRBJ1-4; clone size: few
CDR3 protein: CASSLYGGSPNTEAFF; V gene: TRBV5-6; J gene: TRBJ1-1; clone size: .
CDR3 protein: CASSQEDRGPHSPLHF; V gene: TRBV4-2; J gene: TRBJ1-6; clone size: .
CDR3 protein: CSVQGKGPGELFF; V gene: TRBV29-1; J gene: TRBJ2-2; clone size: .